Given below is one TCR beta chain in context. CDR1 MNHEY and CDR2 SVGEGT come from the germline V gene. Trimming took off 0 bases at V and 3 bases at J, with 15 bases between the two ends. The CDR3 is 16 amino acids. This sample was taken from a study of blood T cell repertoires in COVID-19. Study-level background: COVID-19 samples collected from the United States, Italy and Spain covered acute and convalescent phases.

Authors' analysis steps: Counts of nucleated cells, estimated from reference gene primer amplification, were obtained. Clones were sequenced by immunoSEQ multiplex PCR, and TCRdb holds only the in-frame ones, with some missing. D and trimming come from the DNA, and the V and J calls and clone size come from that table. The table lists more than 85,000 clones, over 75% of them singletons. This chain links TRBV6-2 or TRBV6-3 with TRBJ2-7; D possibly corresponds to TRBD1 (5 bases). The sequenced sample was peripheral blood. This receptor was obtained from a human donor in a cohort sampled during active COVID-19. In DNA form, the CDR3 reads TGTGCCAGCAGTTACTCGAAAGTGTTGGGGCACTACGAGCAGTACTTC. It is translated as CASSYSKVLGHYEQYF.